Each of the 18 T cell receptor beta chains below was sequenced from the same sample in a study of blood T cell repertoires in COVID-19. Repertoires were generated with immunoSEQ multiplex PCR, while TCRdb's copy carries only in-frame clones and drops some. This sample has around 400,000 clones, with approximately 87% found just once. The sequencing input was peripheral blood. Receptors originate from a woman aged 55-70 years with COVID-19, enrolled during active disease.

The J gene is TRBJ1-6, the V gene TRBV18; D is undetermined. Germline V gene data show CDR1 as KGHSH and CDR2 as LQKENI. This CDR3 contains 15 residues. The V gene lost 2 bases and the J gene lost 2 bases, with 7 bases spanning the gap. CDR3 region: CASSPSGAYNSPLHF. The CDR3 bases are TGTGCCAGCTCACCAAGCGGGGCCTATAATTCACCCCTCCACTTT. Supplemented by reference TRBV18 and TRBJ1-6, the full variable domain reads NAGVMQNPRHLVRRRGQEARLRCSPMKGHSHVYWYRQLPEEGLKFMVYLQKENIIDESGMPKERFSAEFPKEGPSILRIQQVVRGDSAAYFCASSPSGAYNSPLHFGNGTRLTVT.

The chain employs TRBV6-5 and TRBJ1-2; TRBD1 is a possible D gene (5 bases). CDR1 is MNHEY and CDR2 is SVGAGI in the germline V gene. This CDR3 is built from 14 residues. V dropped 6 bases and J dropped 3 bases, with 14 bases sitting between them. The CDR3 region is CASRANGGHYGYTF. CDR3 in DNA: TGTGCCAGCAGAGCTAACGGGGGACACTATGGCTACACCTTC.

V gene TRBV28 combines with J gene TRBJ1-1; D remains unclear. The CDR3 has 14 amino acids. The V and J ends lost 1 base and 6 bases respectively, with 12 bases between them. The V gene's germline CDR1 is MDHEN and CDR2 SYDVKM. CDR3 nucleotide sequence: TGTGCCAGCAGTTTATCGGGGAGCGCGGCTGAAGCTTTCTTT. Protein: CASSLSGSAAEAFF.

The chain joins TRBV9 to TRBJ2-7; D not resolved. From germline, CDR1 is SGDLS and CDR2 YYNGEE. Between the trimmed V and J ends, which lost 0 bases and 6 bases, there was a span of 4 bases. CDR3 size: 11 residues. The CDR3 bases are TGTGCCAGCAGCGTAGTCAGCGAGCAGTACTTC. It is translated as CASSVVSEQYF.

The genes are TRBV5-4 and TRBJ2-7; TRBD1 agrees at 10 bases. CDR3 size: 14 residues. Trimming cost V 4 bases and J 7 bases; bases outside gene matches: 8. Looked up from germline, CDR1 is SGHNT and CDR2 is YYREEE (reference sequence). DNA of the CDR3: TGTGCCAGCAGCCTCAGACAGGGGGCAGTTGAGCAGTACTTC. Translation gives CASSLRQGAVEQYF.

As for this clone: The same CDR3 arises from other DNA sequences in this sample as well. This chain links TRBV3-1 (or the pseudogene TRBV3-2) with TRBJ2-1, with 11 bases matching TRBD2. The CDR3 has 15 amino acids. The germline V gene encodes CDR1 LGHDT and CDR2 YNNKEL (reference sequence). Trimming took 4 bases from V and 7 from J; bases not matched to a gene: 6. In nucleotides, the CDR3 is TGTGCCAGCAGCCTTCTAGCGGGGGGTCGTAATGAGCAGTTCTTC. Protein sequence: CASSLLAGGRNEQFF.

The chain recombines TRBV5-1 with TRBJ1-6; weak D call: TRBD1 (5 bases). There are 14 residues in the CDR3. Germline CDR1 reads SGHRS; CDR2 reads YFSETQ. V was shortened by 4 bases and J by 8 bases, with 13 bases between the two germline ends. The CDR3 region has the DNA TGCGCCAGCAGCCGGGGGTCCCACGATTCACCCCTCCACTTT. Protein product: CASSRGSHDSPLHF.

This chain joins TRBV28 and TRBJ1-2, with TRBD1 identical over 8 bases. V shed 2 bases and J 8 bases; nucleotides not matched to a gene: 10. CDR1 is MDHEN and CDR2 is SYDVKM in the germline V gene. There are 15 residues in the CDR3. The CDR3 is CASSLPDREVTGYTF. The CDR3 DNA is TGTGCCAGCAGTTTACCGGACAGGGAAGTAACCGGCTACACCTTC.

The CDR3 protein is CASSPRGDRGPSPLHF. DNA of the CDR3: TGTGCCAGCAGTCCGCGGGGGGACAGGGGGCCCTCACCCCTCCACTTT. The V gene is TRBV5-5, the J gene TRBJ1-6; 12 nucleotides agree with TRBD1. The germline V gene encodes CDR1 SGHKS and CDR2 YYEKEE (reference sequence). V was pared by 5 bases and J by 10 bases, with 10 bases of the junction left unmatched. The CDR3 runs to 16 residues.

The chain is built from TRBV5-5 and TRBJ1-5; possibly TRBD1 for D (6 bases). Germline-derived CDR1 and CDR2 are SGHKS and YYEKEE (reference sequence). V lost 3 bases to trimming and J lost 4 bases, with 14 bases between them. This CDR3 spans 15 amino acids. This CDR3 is CASSWRTEVNQPQHF. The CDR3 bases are TGTGCCAGCAGCTGGAGGACAGAAGTGAATCAGCCCCAGCATTTT.

CDR3 in DNA: TGTGCCAGCACAAAGACAGGGACTGGAAACACCATATATTTT. Its protein is CASTKTGTGNTIYF. V is TRBV28 and J is TRBJ1-3; 7 bases agree with TRBD1. The germline CDR1 and CDR2 sequences are MDHEN and SYDVKM. The CDR3 runs 14 residues. V lost 7 bases and J lost 2; bases outside the gene matches: 5.

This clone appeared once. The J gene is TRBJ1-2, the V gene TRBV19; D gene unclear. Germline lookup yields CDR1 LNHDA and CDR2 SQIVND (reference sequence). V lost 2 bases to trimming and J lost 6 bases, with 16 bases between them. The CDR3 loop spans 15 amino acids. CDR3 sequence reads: CASSIYNGLSDGYTF. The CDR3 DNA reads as TGTGCCAGTAGTATATATAACGGACTGTCGGATGGCTACACCTTC.

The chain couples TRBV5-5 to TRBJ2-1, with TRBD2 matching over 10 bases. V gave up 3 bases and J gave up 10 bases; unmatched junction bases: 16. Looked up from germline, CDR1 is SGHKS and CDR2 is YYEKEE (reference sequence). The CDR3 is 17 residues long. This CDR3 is CASSSRVDSGGTREQFF. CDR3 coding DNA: TGTGCCAGCAGCTCTCGAGTAGATAGCGGGGGGACTCGAGAGCAGTTCTTC.

CDR3 protein: CASSRVSGSSEKLFF. The CDR3 nucleotides are TGTGCCAGCAGTAGAGTCTCAGGGTCGAGTGAAAAACTGTTTTTT. The chain employs TRBV2 and TRBJ1-4, with TRBD1 as a possible D gene (5 bases). There are 15 residues in the CDR3. The V gene lost 5 bases and the J gene lost 7 bases, with 17 bases spanning the gap. Germline V gene data show CDR1 as SNHLY and CDR2 as FYNNEI. The full variable domain, completed using reference TRBV2 and TRBJ1-4, is EPEVTQTPSHQVTQMGQEVILRCVPISNHLYFYWYRQILGQKVEFLVSFYNNEISEKSEIFDDQFSVERPDGSNFTLKIRSTKLEDSAMYFCASSRVSGSSEKLFFGSGTQLSVL.

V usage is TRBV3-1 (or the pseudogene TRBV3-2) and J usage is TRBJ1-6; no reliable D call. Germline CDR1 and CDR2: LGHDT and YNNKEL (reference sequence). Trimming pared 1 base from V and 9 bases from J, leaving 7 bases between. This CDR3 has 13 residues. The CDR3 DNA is TGTGCCAGCAGCCAAGTGGGCCTTTCACCCCTCCACTTT. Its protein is CASSQVGLSPLHF.

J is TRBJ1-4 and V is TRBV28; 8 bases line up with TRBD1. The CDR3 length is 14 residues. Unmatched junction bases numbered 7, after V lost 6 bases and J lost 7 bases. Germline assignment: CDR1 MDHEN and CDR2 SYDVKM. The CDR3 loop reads CASSQGARSEKLFF. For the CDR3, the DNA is TGTGCCAGCAGCCAGGGGGCGCGAAGTGAAAAACTGTTTTTT.

In DNA form, the CDR3 reads TGTGCCAGCAGCTCGCCTCGAGATCTGAACACTGAAGCTTTCTTT. This translates into CASSSPRDLNTEAFF. The rearrangement links TRBV13 to TRBJ1-1; D unresolved. This CDR3 comprises 15 residues. With 4 bases removed from V and 0 bases from J, the gap between germline ends came to 12 bases. The germline V gene encodes CDR1 PRHDT and CDR2 FYEKMQ (reference sequence).

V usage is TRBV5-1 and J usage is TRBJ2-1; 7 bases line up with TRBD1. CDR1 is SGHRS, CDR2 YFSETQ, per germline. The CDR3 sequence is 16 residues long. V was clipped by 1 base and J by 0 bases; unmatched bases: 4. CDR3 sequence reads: CASSLISGGSYNEQFF. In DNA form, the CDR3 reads TGCGCCAGCAGCTTGATCTCAGGGGGCTCCTACAATGAGCAGTTCTTC.